The 16 T cell receptor beta chains presented below share a single source sample, sequenced in a study of blood T cells in healthy people across ages. A second PCR of 7 to 11 cycles used a sample-barcoded 5' primer and a J-beta primer mix. TCRdb passed the 5' RACE reads through MiXCR, listing each CDR3 protein once. This table has about 1,500,000 distinct CDR3 sequences, 28% appearing once. Sequenced material: blood. Receptors originate from a woman aged 25 to 39 in good health.

This clonotype appeared a few times. The J gene is TRBJ1-6, the V gene TRBV20-1; D perhaps matches TRBD1 (6 bases). CDR1 and CDR2 (germline): DFQATT, SNEGSKA (reference sequence). V lost 3 bases and J 2 bases, leaving 20 bases between the germline ends. The length of the CDR3 is 18 residues. CDR3 sequence (DNA): TGCAGTGCTAGGGGGGGCGCAGCGTCCCGTACCTATAATTCACCCCTCCACTTT. This translates into CSARGGAASRTYNSPLHF.

This clonotype was found a few times. This chain joins TRBV20-1 and TRBJ2-7; D unresolved. Germline CDR1 and CDR2: DFQATT and SNEGSKA (reference sequence). Trimming left V 3 bases short and J 1 base short, with 7 bases between. The CDR3 runs 12 residues. The CDR3 loop reads CSASADSYEQYF. The CDR3 region has the DNA TGCAGTGCTAGCGCTGATTCCTACGAGCAGTACTTC.

Concerning this clonotype: A much more abundant neighbour one base away suggests this may be a read error. The chain's CDR3 is CSVIPTGDQETQFF. Written as DNA, the CDR3 is TGCAGCGTTATACCGACAGGGGACCAAGAGACCCAGTTCTTC. The chain recombines TRBV29-1 with TRBJ2-1; the match to TRBD1 covers 8 bases. J was trimmed by 13 bases and V by 5 bases; bases with no gene match: 16. In germline, CDR1 is SQVTM, CDR2 ANQGSEA. This CDR3 has 14 amino acids.

This clonotype was observed many times. The chain uses TRBV6-5 and TRBJ2-7, with D tentatively TRBD1 (5 bases). The CDR3 length is 15 residues. The V and J ends lost 2 bases and 1 base respectively, with 12 bases between them. CDR1 MNHEY and CDR2 SVGAGI come from the germline V gene. CDR3 region: CASSYRTGPSYEQYF. The CDR3 DNA is TGTGCCAGCAGTTACCGTACAGGACCATCCTACGAGCAGTACTTC.

This clonotype occurred many times. The chain carries TRBV6-6 and TRBJ2-7; no firm D call. The germline V gene encodes CDR1 MNHNY and CDR2 SVGAGI (reference sequence). The CDR3 totals 12 residues. Deletions cut 6 bases from V and 2 bases from J, with 8 bases between. The CDR3 protein is CASRGRPYEQYF. CDR3 DNA: TGTGCCAGCAGGGGCCGTCCCTACGAGCAGTACTTC.

In its sample, this clonotype was seen a few times. V is TRBV7-2 and J is TRBJ2-3, with TRBD2 matching 10 bases. The CDR3 totals 18 residues. Germline loops: CDR1 SGHTA, CDR2 FQGNSA. V trimming: 0 bases; J trimming: 1 base; junction bases outside the gene matches: 7. The CDR3 sequence: CASSLAPRTSGGTDTQYF. The CDR3 nucleotides read TGTGCCAGCAGCTTAGCCCCACGAACTAGCGGGGGCACAGATACGCAGTATTTT.

This clonotype was seen more than once but under ten times. This rearrangement joins TRBV7-2 to TRBJ1-1, with 7 positions matching TRBD1. The V gene end was trimmed by 7 bases and the J gene end by 1 base; junction bases not matched to a gene: 9. The CDR3 has 15 amino acids. Germline V gene data show CDR1 as SGHTA and CDR2 as FQGNSA. CDR3 in DNA: TGTGCCAGCACCCCAGAAGGGGGCAGGAACACTGAAGCTTTCTTT. Its translation: CASTPEGGRNTEAFF.

The chain joins TRBV11-2 to TRBJ2-1; D might be TRBD2 (6 bases). The V end lost 1 base, the J end lost 5 bases, and 21 bases lay between the germline ends. Germline V CDR1 and CDR2: SGHAT, FQNNGV. This CDR3 is 18 amino acids long. CDR3 sequence: CASSLASSVAGSNNEQFF. The CDR3 coding sequence is TGTGCCAGCAGCTTAGCATCGTCGGTGGCGGGGAGCAACAATGAGCAGTTCTTC.

In this sample, this clonotype turned up once. Germline and junction disagree at one end, which may indicate a read error. This rearrangement joins TRBV28 to TRBJ2-1; 7 positions match TRBD1. Germline V CDR1 and CDR2: MDHEN, SYDVKM. The CDR3 loop spans 14 amino acids. CDR3 in amino acids: CAGSFAGGYNEQFF. The CDR3 DNA is TGTGCCGGCAGTTTCGCAGGGGGCTACAATGAGCAGTTCTTC.

The chain uses TRBV6-5 and TRBJ2-1, with 13 bases fitting TRBD2. The germline CDR1 and CDR2 sequences are MNHEY and SVGAGI. Trimming cost V 2 bases and J 7 bases; bases outside gene matches: 2. The CDR3 runs 15 residues. The CDR3 sequence: CASSYKGLAGNEQFF. DNA for the CDR3: TGTGCCAGCAGTTACAAGGGACTAGCGGGAAATGAGCAGTTCTTC.

This clonotype was observed a few times. This chain's CDR3 is CASSPRGGLAGITGELFF. CDR3 in DNA: TGTGCCAGCAGCCCCAGGGGGGGACTAGCGGGAATCACCGGGGAGCTGTTTTTT. J is TRBJ2-2 and V is TRBV7-2, with 13 bases fitting TRBD2. V lost 5 bases to trimming and J lost 4 bases; unmatched junction nucleotides: 10. Germline values: CDR1 SGHTA, CDR2 FQGNSA. This CDR3 comprises 18 residues.

V gene TRBV6-1 combines with J gene TRBJ1-2; unclear D gene. Germline lookup yields CDR1 MNHNS and CDR2 SASEGT. Trimming removed 4 bases from V and 0 bases from J, with 6 bases in between. The CDR3 is made up of 13 amino acids. CDR3 DNA: TGTGCCAGCAGTGGGGAACCTAACTATGGCTACACCTTC. It yields the protein CASSGEPNYGYTF.

Ten or more counts support this clonotype. The rearrangement uses TRBV3-1 and TRBJ2-7, with 7 bases aligning to TRBD2. This CDR3 region has 15 residues. J lost 3 bases, V lost 4 bases, and 9 bases had no gene match. Germline V gene data show CDR1 as LGHDT and CDR2 as YNNKEL (reference sequence). CDR3 in DNA: TGTGCCAGCAGCCCACAACCCAGCGGGAACTACGAGCAGTACTTC. Translation: CASSPQPSGNYEQYF.

This clonotype showed up many times. This rearrangement joins TRBV6-6 to TRBJ2-6; D possibly corresponds to TRBD2 (6 bases). Germline V gene lookup returns CDR1 MNHNY and CDR2 SVGAGI (reference sequence). CDR3 length: 14 residues. The CDR3 loop is CAVGAGSGANVLTF. In DNA, the CDR3 is TGTGCAGTTGGAGCGGGCTCTGGGGCCAACGTCCTGACTTTC.

This clonotype was seen only a few times. V and J are TRBV28 and TRBJ1-4, with D possibly TRBD1 on 6 matching bases. Trimming removed 5 bases from V and 4 bases from J, with 14 bases in between. The V gene's germline CDR1 is MDHEN and CDR2 SYDVKM. The CDR3 runs 15 residues. Here the CDR3 reads CASSLRQAVNEKLFF. The CDR3 region has the DNA TGTGCCAGCAGTCTAAGACAGGCTGTTAATGAAAAACTGTTTTTT.

This rearrangement joins TRBV30 to TRBJ1-2, with D possibly being TRBD1 (5 bases). Deletions cut 6 bases from V and 6 bases from J, with 14 bases between. Per germline, CDR1 GTSNPN and CDR2 SVGIG (reference sequence). The CDR3 contains 12 residues. The CDR3 protein is CACNYGHHGYTF. The CDR3, as DNA: TGTGCCTGTAACTACGGACACCATGGCTACACCTTC.